A selection of T cell receptor beta chains follows, all from one sample in a study of blood T cells in healthy people across ages. In TCRdb, the 5' RACE reads were re-called with MiXCR into one record per CDR3 protein. Seen here are about 1.4 million distinct CDR3 sequences, 59% observed once, and the top ten hold roughly 7%. Sequencing used blood. These receptors all stem from a man between 18 and 35 years old in good health. The CDR3 runs from the conserved cysteine through the conserved F or W. Fields, in order: V gene, clone size, J gene, D gene, CDR3 DNA, CDR3 protein. A D gene is named only where the DNA matches it firmly. Part of the rows lack a size; the others show once, few, many or a class for expanded clones.

V: TRBV29-1
size: NA
J: TRBJ1-1
D: NA
DNA: TGCAGCGTTGAATTTCCAGGGGCCGAGCCTGAAGCTTTCTTT
CDR3: CSVEFPGAEPEAFF

V: TRBV4-1
size: NA
J: TRBJ2-7
D: NA
DNA: TGCGCCAGCAGCCAATACCTTTCTCAAGTGTCTTACTCCTACGAGCAGTACTTC
CDR3: CASSQYLSQVSYSYEQYF

V: TRBV2
size: NA
J: TRBJ2-2
D: NA
DNA: TGTGCCAGCAGTGCCGGTGGAACGAACACCGGGGAGCTGTTTTTT
CDR3: CASSAGGTNTGELFF

V: TRBV20-1
size: NA
J: TRBJ2-7
D: TRBD1
DNA: TGCAGTGCTACCTCCCACTACCGGGACAGGACATTCGAGCAGTACTTC
CDR3: CSATSHYRDRTFEQYF

V: TRBV6-2/TRBV6-3
size: few
J: TRBJ2-3
D: NA
DNA: TGTGCCAGCAGCCCGGACAGAAGTAGCACAGATACGCAGTATTTT
CDR3: CASSPDRSSTDTQYF

V: TRBV15
size: NA
J: TRBJ2-7
D: NA
DNA: TGTGCCACCAGCAAAGGACAGGACTACTCCTACGAGCGGTACTTC
CDR3: CATSKGQDYSYERYF

V: TRBV28
size: NA
J: TRBJ2-1
D: NA
DNA: TGTGCCAGCAGTAGGTTACTGGGTTACAATGAGCAGTTCTTC
CDR3: CASSRLLGYNEQFF

V: TRBV2
size: NA
J: TRBJ1-1
D: NA
DNA: TGTGCCAGCAAGGAAGGGGGATTTACTGAAGCTTTCTTT
CDR3: CASKEGGFTEAFF

V: TRBV27
size: NA
J: TRBJ2-5
D: NA
DNA: TGTGCCAGCAGTTCCTGGGTCGGAGAGACCCAGTACTTC
CDR3: CASSSWVGETQYF

V: TRBV6-2/TRBV6-3
size: NA
J: TRBJ2-4
D: TRBD2
DNA: TGTGCCAGCAGACCGCGACTAGCCGGAGCCAAAAACATTCAGTACTTC
CDR3: CASRPRLAGAKNIQYF

V: TRBV11-1
size: NA
J: TRBJ2-7
D: TRBD1
DNA: TGTGCCAGCAGCGCTAACAGGGGGTACGAGCAGTACTTC
CDR3: CASSANRGYEQYF

V: TRBV3-1
size: NA
J: TRBJ2-1
D: NA
DNA: TGTGCCAGTAGCCAAGTAGCGCCTATACACAATGAGCAGTTCTTC
CDR3: CASSQVAPIHNEQFF

V: TRBV20-1
size: NA
J: TRBJ1-2
D: TRBD1
DNA: TGCAGTGCTAGCGTTACAGGGGATCATGGCTACACCTTC
CDR3: CSASVTGDHGYTF

V: TRBV20-1
size: NA
J: TRBJ1-2
D: TRBD1
DNA: TGCAGTGCTAGGACAGGGGGCGCATCTGGCTACACCTTC
CDR3: CSARTGGASGYTF

V: TRBV7-2
size: many
J: TRBJ2-7
D: NA
DNA: TGTGCCAGCAGCTTAGCCACGGAGGGGGGTTACGAGCAGTACTTC
CDR3: CASSLATEGGYEQYF

V: TRBV15
size: few
J: TRBJ2-5
D: TRBD1
DNA: TGTGCCACCAGCGGAACCCCGACAGGGTGGTCGGAGACCCAGTACTTC
CDR3: CATSGTPTGWSETQYF

V: TRBV10-2
size: NA
J: TRBJ1-4
D: NA
DNA: TGCGCCAGCAGCTCCAATCCTTTTGAAAAACTGTTTTTT
CDR3: CASSSNPFEKLFF

V: TRBV29-1
size: NA
J: TRBJ2-1
D: NA
DNA: TGCAGCGTTGAGAACCAAATGACGGGATCCTACGAGCAGTTCTTC
CDR3: CSVENQMTGSYEQFF

V: TRBV28
size: NA
J: TRBJ2-2
D: TRBD1
DNA: TGTGCCAGCAGTTTATTACGGACAGGTGTCCCCGGGGAGCTGTTTTTT
CDR3: CASSLLRTGVPGELFF

V: TRBV10-3
size: few
J: TRBJ2-1
D: TRBD2
DNA: TGTGCCAGCCTCGGGGGGGCTTCCTACAATGAGCAGTTCTTC
CDR3: CASLGGASYNEQFF

V: TRBV12-3/TRBV12-4
size: NA
J: TRBJ1-2
D: TRBD1
DNA: TGTGTCAGCAGCCCCGGGACAGGGGATGGCTACACCTTC
CDR3: CVSSPGTGDGYTF

V: TRBV7-2
size: few
J: TRBJ2-5
D: NA
DNA: TGTGCCAGCAGCTTAGCCGGGTGGCGGGGACAAGAGACCCAGTACTTC
CDR3: CASSLAGWRGQETQYF

V: TRBV25-1
size: NA
J: TRBJ2-1
D: TRBD2
DNA: TGTGCCAGCAGTGCGCGACTAGCGGACCCCCCCAATGAGCAGTTCTTC
CDR3: CASSARLADPPNEQFF

V: TRBV21-1
size: NA
J: TRBJ2-5
D: NA
DNA: TGTGCCAGCAGCAACGGAGCGGATAAAAAAGAGACCCAGTACTTC
CDR3: CASSNGADKKETQYF

V: TRBV4-3
size: NA
J: TRBJ2-4
D: TRBD2
DNA: TGCGCCAGCAGCCATAGCGGGGACTACATTCAGTACTTC
CDR3: CASSHSGDYIQYF

V: TRBV7-6
size: NA
J: TRBJ2-5
D: TRBD1
DNA: TGTGCCAGCAGCCACAGGACAGGGGGGCTTTTAGAGACCCAGTACTTC
CDR3: CASSHRTGGLLETQYF

V: TRBV20-1
size: many
J: TRBJ2-7
D: TRBD1
DNA: TGCAGTGCTAGGGGGGACAGGGGGCAGGGCTACGAGCAGTACTTC
CDR3: CSARGDRGQGYEQYF

V: TRBV5-1
size: few
J: TRBJ1-6
D: NA
DNA: TGCGCCAGCAGCTTGGTTGGTTTTAATTCACCCCTCCACTTT
CDR3: CASSLVGFNSPLHF

V: TRBV6-2/TRBV6-3
size: NA
J: TRBJ2-1
D: NA
DNA: TGTGCCAGCAGTGGGCCCTTAGGGGGGGGCAATGATGAGCAGTTCTTC
CDR3: CASSGPLGGGNDEQFF

V: TRBV24-1
size: once
J: TRBJ2-6
D: NA
DNA: TGTGCCACCAGTGGAACCAGTTACCTCCTTGGTGGGGCCAACGTCCTGACTTTC
CDR3: CATSGTSYLLGGANVLTF

V: TRBV28
size: few
J: TRBJ1-1
D: TRBD1
DNA: TGTGCCAGCAGTACCTTAGGGACAGGGAGAGGGACTGAAGCTTTCTTT
CDR3: CASSTLGTGRGTEAFF

V: TRBV28
size: NA
J: TRBJ2-1
D: TRBD1
DNA: TGTGCCAGCAGTCCGACGACAGGGGGCAATGAGCAGTTCTTC
CDR3: CASSPTTGGNEQFF

V: TRBV11-1
size: NA
J: TRBJ2-1
D: TRBD2
DNA: TGTGCCAGCAGCTTAGAGGGCTGGGATCTTACCCGGGAGGGCTCCTACAATGAGCAGTTCTTC
CDR3: CASSLEGWDLTREGSYNEQFF

V: TRBV27
size: NA
J: TRBJ2-7
D: NA
DNA: TGTGCCAGCAGTTCCCGACTTGGGATTAGGTACGAGCAGTACTTC
CDR3: CASSSRLGIRYEQYF

V: TRBV2
size: few
J: TRBJ2-3
D: NA
DNA: TGTGCCAGCAGTATTGCGGACGGCACAGATACGCAGTATTTT
CDR3: CASSIADGTDTQYF

V: TRBV20-1
size: few
J: TRBJ2-7
D: NA
DNA: TGCAGTGCTAGAGATTGGGGGCGCGATGTCCAGTACTTC
CDR3: CSARDWGRDVQYF

V: TRBV6-6
size: NA
J: TRBJ2-5
D: TRBD1
DNA: TGTGCCATCTCGATAGAGGGACAGGGGGCGTTTGGGGAGACCCAGTACTTC
CDR3: CAISIEGQGAFGETQYF

V: TRBV20-1
size: NA
J: TRBJ2-1
D: TRBD2
DNA: TGCAGTGCTTTCCAAAAGCGGGAGGGCCTTCTTTTGAATGAGCAGTTCTTC
CDR3: CSAFQKREGLLLNEQFF

V: TRBV10-3
size: NA
J: TRBJ2-7
D: TRBD1
DNA: TGTGCCATCAGAAACCACAGGGGGCAGGGCCACGAGCAGTACTTC
CDR3: CAIRNHRGQGHEQYF

V: TRBV9
size: NA
J: TRBJ1-5
D: NA
DNA: TGTGCCAGCAGCGTAGGAATCGGGGATCAGCCCCAGCATTTT
CDR3: CASSVGIGDQPQHF

V: TRBV4-3
size: NA
J: TRBJ2-7
D: NA
DNA: TGCGCCAGCAGCCACGAACTAGAAGCCTACGAGCAGTACTTC
CDR3: CASSHELEAYEQYF

V: TRBV28
size: NA
J: TRBJ2-3
D: NA
DNA: TGTGCCAGCAGTTCCCCACACGGGGGGACAGTAGATACGCAGTATTTT
CDR3: CASSSPHGGTVDTQYF

V: TRBV6-4
size: NA
J: TRBJ1-2
D: TRBD1
DNA: TGTGCCAGCAGTGACAACAGGGGATATGGCTACACCTTC
CDR3: CASSDNRGYGYTF

V: TRBV4-2
size: NA
J: TRBJ2-1
D: TRBD2
DNA: TGTGCCAGCAGCTTCACGGAACTCACTAGCGAAAACAATGAGCAGTTCTTC
CDR3: CASSFTELTSENNEQFF

V: TRBV2
size: NA
J: TRBJ2-6
D: TRBD2
DNA: TGTGCCAGCAAGGGTCTACTAGCGGGCGTGTCCTCTGGGGCCAACGTCCTGACTTTC
CDR3: CASKGLLAGVSSGANVLTF